The present T cell receptor beta chain was sequenced within a study of identical twins. Study results and caveats: Among monozygotic twins, out-of-frame TCR alpha sharing exceeded what models predicted.

Losses at the gene ends were 3 bases for V and 3 bases for J; bases not matched to a gene: 7. The CDR3 length is 17 residues. The germline V gene has CDR1 MNHNS and CDR2 SASEGT. A universal primer site was created by template switching, with the cDNA bearing unique molecular identifiers. TCRdb reanalysed the 5' RACE reads using MiXCR and keeps one entry per CDR3 protein. The sample holds some 900,000 distinct CDR3 sequences, about 12% seen once. This clonotype was detected a few times. Antigen: not known. These sequences were also reported in another study, on yellow fever vaccine responses in identical twins.

This sequence originates from a woman younger than 35 in good health. J is TRBJ2-3 and V is TRBV6-1, with 12 bases lining up with TRBD2. The sequencing input was PBMCs. CDR3 sequence: CASSDAGTSGRTDTQYF. CDR3 nucleotides: TGTGCCAGCAGTGATGCCGGCACTAGCGGGAGGACAGATACGCAGTATTTT.